This T cell receptor (beta chain) was identified in a study of regulatory T cells in long-lasting Graves disease. Assembly of TCR beta libraries relied on iRepertoire HTBI primers together with Arm-PCR of CDR3 regions. TCRdb re-analysed the multiplex PCR reads in MiXCR, keeping a single row per CDR3 protein. The sample yields around 420,000 distinct CDR3 sequences, 15% seen once. V was pared by 4 bases and J by 2 bases, with 9 bases between. CDR1 is SGHAT, CDR2 FQNNGV, per germline. The CDR3 has 14 amino acids. This clonotype was recorded many times. Noted time point: newly diagnosed GD, antithyroid drugs for less than 3 months. From RNA extracted from PBMCs, the TCR library was made. A further study also used this sample, focusing on T cells in Graves' hyperthyroidism and ophthalmopathy.

This specimen consisted of peripheral blood mononuclear cells (PBMCs), obtained at new diagnosis, from a patient treated with antithyroid drugs. The V call is TRBV11-2, the J call TRBJ2-1, with a weak D call TRBD1 (5 bases). This TCR derives from a woman between 35 and 50 years old with Graves disease. DNA of the CDR3: TGTGCCAGCAGCTGGGCAGGGACCTACAATGAGCAGTTCTTC. Its translation: CASSWAGTYNEQFF.